The text below deals with one TCR beta chain. Its target antigen remains unknown. No base quality information exists; no much larger clone differs at one position. The trial excluded patients who had a history of autoimmune disease or who were on systemic immunosuppression. Peripheral blood for TCR sequencing was drawn from every dose cohort at baseline, at cycle 4 day 1 and at cycle 7 day 1. The samples were taken from a phase I, first-in-human, multicenter, open-label dose-escalation trial of ivuxolimab. Adults with locally advanced or metastatic head and neck squamous cell, hepatocellular, melanoma or renal cell carcinoma were enrolled in the trial. CD4+ and CD8+ T cells were sorted separately from peripheral blood before TCR sequencing. These data originate in a study of OX40 agonist ivuxolimab in advanced cancers. Context from the whole study: Ivuxolimab was an agonistic, fully human IgG2 monoclonal antibody directed against OX40 (CD134), a costimulatory receptor. Partial responses were achieved by three dose-escalation patients, of whom one had hepatocellular carcinoma and two had cutaneous melanoma. Patients were allowed to have had prior anti-PD-1, anti-PD-L1 or anti-CTLA-4 therapy, and approximately 39% of the dose-escalation patients had been treated with checkpoint inhibitors. The monotherapy dose-escalation portion (N of about 49 patients) of the phase I ivuxolimab trial is reported in the paper. Intravenous ivuxolimab was administered to patients every 2 weeks at six dose levels: 0.01, 0.1, 0.3, 1.5, 3 and 10 mg/kg. Among the roughly 52 dose-escalation patients, about 19 had hepatocellular carcinoma, around 15 melanoma, 9 renal cell carcinoma and 9 head and neck cancer. A male proportion of 82.7% and a mean age of around 60 years, ranging from roughly 23 to 85, were recorded for the dose-escalation cohort. Peripheral TCRbeta sequencing was intended to test whether TCR sequence diversity was altered and clonal T-cell expansion was caused by ivuxolimab. The investigation overall reported the following: At doses of 0.1 to 3.0 mg/kg, clonal expansion of both CD4+ and CD8+ blood T cells was observed from baseline to week 6. After ivuxolimab, expanded clones were on average more numerous among CD8+ T cells than among CD4+ T cells. Low levels of normalized T-cell clonal expansion were also seen in some patients who did not respond. Antigen specificity was not determined for the clonally expanded peripheral T cells. In the 0.1-3.0 mg/kg groups, partial responders had among the lowest normalized peripheral clonal expansion, particularly in CD8+ T cells.

Genomic DNA was extracted from sorted cells for sequencing of the TCRbeta CDR3 region. The immunoSEQ Assay was used to sequence the TCRbeta CDR3 regions. TCRdb's version of the immuneACCESS table is confined to in-frame rearrangements and falls short of the full clone set. An unresolved V gene accounts for under half of the shortfall where checked; the remainder is of unknown origin. The sample table shows over 70,000 clones, and 87% are seen once. Around 1.6% of the sample is in the top ten clones. V lost 4 bases and J lost 5 bases, and the count of bases not matched to a germline gene is 12. The germline V gene provides CDR1 SGDLS and CDR2 YYNGEE. CDR3 length: 18 amino acids, cysteine to phenylalanine. Here the CDR3 DNA is all that survives: 54 bases in frame from base 1.

In this chain, TRBV9 is recombined with TRBJ2-3; 14 middle bases align to TRBD2. The sample here was CD4+ or CD8+ T cells sorted from blood, taken in a trial of the OX40 agonist ivuxolimab. This sequence was found in an adult with an advanced solid tumor such as melanoma, head and neck, liver or kidney cancer. The CDR3 region has the sequence CASSPRPGTSGRGDTQYF. The nucleotide sequence reads TGTGCCAGCAGCCCTCGTCCCGGGACTAGCGGGAGAGGAGATACGCAGTATTTT. Full variable domain (CDR3 extended with the reference TRBV9 and TRBJ2-3 proteins): DSGVTQTPKHLITATGQRVTLRCSPRSGDLSVYWYQQSLDQGLQFLIQYYNGEERAKGNILERFSAQQFPDLHSELNLSSLELGDSALYFCASSPRPGTSGRGDTQYFGPGTRLTVL.